These 17 T cell receptor beta chains share one sample of origin, sequenced in a study of post-analysis software for immune sequencing data. Built from TCR beta cDNA, the libraries had unique molecular identifiers in them. TCRdb redid the calling of the PCR reads with MiXCR, one entry per CDR3 protein. The sample consists of about 380,000 distinct CDR3 sequences, around a third of them appearing once. Study conclusions and caveats: Four to six TRBV segments were significantly more frequent in patients than in controls. TRBV5-6, TRBV5-1 and TRBV20-1 were among these segments.

The antigens of these receptors remain unknown. The sequenced sample consisted of blood. The receptors were gathered from a girl aged 10-17 years with multiple sclerosis.

The chain combines TRBV7-2 with TRBJ2-3; weak D call: TRBD1 (5 bases). V was clipped by 3 bases and J by 0 bases, with 16 bases between them. CDR3 length: 17 residues. Germline V gene lookup returns CDR1 SGHTA and CDR2 FQGNSA. CDR3 protein: CASSFRGRVSSTDTQYF. The DNA of the CDR3 is TGTGCCAGCAGCTTTAGGGGCCGGGTTTCTAGCACAGATACGCAGTATTTT.

This clonotype was counted a few times. The chain has TRBV7-9 and TRBJ2-5; D is unresolved. V lost 2 bases and J lost 4, with 14 bases in between. The CDR3 totals 15 residues. Germline values: CDR1 SEHNR, CDR2 FQNEAQ (reference sequence). CDR3 region: CASSLIYDQIETQYF. For the CDR3, the DNA is TGTGCCAGCAGCTTAATTTATGACCAAATAGAGACCCAGTACTTC. The whole variable domain, remainder taken from reference TRBV7-9 and TRBJ2-5, is DTGVSQNPRHKITKRGQNVTFRCDPISEHNRLYWYRQTLGQGPEFLTYFQNEAQLEKSRLLSDRFSAERPKGSFSTLEIQRTEQGDSAMYLCASSLIYDQIETQYFGPGTRLLVL.

The table lists this clonotype with many counts. The rearrangement joins TRBV4-2 to TRBJ2-7, with 10 bases aligning to TRBD2. Unmatched junction bases numbered 15, after V lost 0 bases and J lost 7 bases. The CDR3 spans 18 residues. Germline V CDR1 and CDR2: LGHNA, YNFKEQ. Here the CDR3 reads CASSQETLASGGRGEQYF. For the CDR3, the DNA is TGTGCCAGCAGCCAAGAGACGTTGGCTAGCGGGGGCCGAGGGGAGCAGTACTTC.

The chain has TRBV7-2 and TRBJ2-7; 7 positions match TRBD2. The CDR3 totals 14 residues. From germline, CDR1 is SGHTA and CDR2 FQGNSA. With V trimmed by 3 bases and J by 5 bases, 7 bases remained unmatched. In DNA, the CDR3 is TGTGCCAGCAGCTTCGGGACGGGGGGTGACGAGCAGTACTTC. Translation: CASSFGTGGDEQYF.

This clonotype has at least ten counts. The chain recombines TRBV5-1 with TRBJ2-7; 8 bases align to TRBD1. Trimming removed 4 bases from V and 5 bases from J; junction bases left unmatched: 5. Per germline, CDR1 SGHRS and CDR2 YFSETQ. CDR3 size: 13 residues. The CDR3 DNA follows: TGCGCCAGCAGCCAACGGACAGGGAACGAGCAGTACTTC. It encodes CASSQRTGNEQYF.

This chain links TRBV20-1 with TRBJ2-1; 7 nucleotides match TRBD1. The CDR3 consists of 12 residues. V lost 6 bases, J lost 5 bases, and 4 bases stayed unmatched. Germline assignment: CDR1 DFQATT and CDR2 SNEGSKA (reference sequence). The CDR3 DNA sequence: TGCAGTGCCCCACAGGGGAACAATGAGCAGTTCTTC. Protein product: CSAPQGNNEQFF.

V and J are TRBV18 and TRBJ2-5; TRBD2 might be the D (6 bases). The better agreement between TRBJ2-7 and the DNA end casts doubt on the J call. CDR3 length equals 14 residues. The germline V gene encodes CDR1 KGHSH and CDR2 LQKENI. Here the CDR3 reads CASSPGAGRDEQYF. The CDR3 DNA reads as TGTGCCAGCTCACCAGGGGCGGGAAGGGACGAGCAGTACTTC.

The V call is TRBV6-5, the J call TRBJ1-2; 7 bases are shared with TRBD1. The CDR3 extends over 15 amino acids. CDR1 and CDR2 (germline): MNHEY, SVGAGI. Losses at the gene ends were 2 bases for V and 1 base for J; bases not matched to a gene: 4. The CDR3 loop reads CASSYGTALNYGYTF. The CDR3 DNA follows: TGTGCCAGCAGTTACGGGACAGCCCTTAACTATGGCTACACCTTC.

This clonotype was recorded a few times. The chain recombines TRBV10-3 with TRBJ2-1; 7 nucleotides agree with TRBD1. In germline, CDR1 is ENHRY, CDR2 SYGVKD. This CDR3 is 14 amino acids long. V lost 5 bases to trimming and J lost 6 bases; unmatched junction nucleotides: 7. Written as DNA, the CDR3 is TGTGCCATCAGTACCGGACAGGCAGGCAATGAGCAGTTCTTC. Translated, it gives CAISTGQAGNEQFF.

The chain carries TRBV5-1 and TRBJ2-1; 8 bases match TRBD2. With 0 bases clipped from V and 5 bases from J, the junction kept 13 bases outside the gene matches. Germline lookup yields CDR1 SGHRS and CDR2 YFSETQ. There are 18 residues in the CDR3. As DNA, the CDR3 is TGCGCCAGCAGCTTGGGACCATCACAGCGGGGGACTCACAATGAGCAGTTCTTC. Its protein product is CASSLGPSQRGTHNEQFF.

The sample holds a few counts of this clonotype. This sequence joins TRBV7-2 and TRBJ2-3, with D uncertain. This CDR3 has 12 amino acids. Trimming removed 2 bases from V and 4 bases from J, with 4 bases in between. Germline V lookup: CDR1 SGHTA, CDR2 FQGNSA. The CDR3 here is CASSLQPDTQYF. In DNA, the CDR3 is TGTGCCAGCAGCTTACAACCAGATACGCAGTATTTT. Looking up the rest from reference TRBV7-2 and TRBJ2-3 gives the full variable domain: GAGVSQSPSNKVTEKGKDVELRCDPISGHTALYWYRQSLGQGLEFLIYFQGNSAPDKSGLPSDRFSAERTGGSVSTLTIQRTQQEDSAVYLCASSLQPDTQYFGPGTRLTVL.

The sample holds many counts of this clonotype. The chain carries TRBV7-9 and TRBJ2-3; 11 bases map to TRBD1. Germline V gene data show CDR1 as SEHNR and CDR2 as FQNEAQ (reference sequence). The CDR3 is 15 residues long. Unmatched junction bases numbered 3, after V lost 6 bases and J lost 1 base. This CDR3 reads CASSLGQGGTDTQYF. The CDR3 nucleotides are TGTGCCAGCAGTTTGGGACAGGGGGGCACAGATACGCAGTATTTT.

V usage is TRBV7-3 and J usage is TRBJ2-5; D remains unclear. Between the trimmed V and J ends, which lost 4 bases and 0 bases, there was a span of 9 bases. Germline V gene sequence: CDR1 SGHTA, CDR2 FQGTGA. The CDR3 spans 14 residues. CDR3 in amino acids: CASSSRHYQETQYF. The CDR3 coding sequence is TGTGCCAGCAGCTCCCGACACTACCAAGAGACCCAGTACTTC. The entire variable domain, with the rest obtained from reference TRBV7-3 and TRBJ2-5, is as follows: GAGVSQTPSNKVTEKGKYVELRCDPISGHTALYWYRQSLGQGPEFLIYFQGTGAADDSGLPNDRFFAVRPEGSVSTLKIQRTERGDSAVYLCASSSRHYQETQYFGPGTRLLVL.

The table lists this clonotype with a few counts. The chain joins TRBV29-1 to TRBJ2-7; perhaps TRBD2 as D (7 bases). The CDR3 length is 13 residues. CDR1 and CDR2 (germline): SQVTM, ANQGSEA. The V end lost 3 bases, the J end lost 3 bases, and 12 bases lay between the germline ends. CDR3 amino acids: CSVEEGEGYEQYF. The DNA for the CDR3 is TGCAGCGTTGAGGAGGGGGAGGGCTACGAGCAGTACTTC.

CDR3 region: CSARLRPGALTDTQYF. In nucleotides, the CDR3 is TGCAGTGCTAGACTCCGGCCCGGGGCGCTCACAGATACGCAGTATTTT. The V gene is TRBV20-1, the J gene TRBJ2-3; tentatively, D is TRBD1 or TRBD2 (5 bases each). The V end lost 2 bases, the J end lost 2 bases, and 17 bases lay between the germline ends. There are 16 residues in the CDR3. Germline assignment: CDR1 DFQATT and CDR2 SNEGSKA (reference sequence).

The chain has TRBV10-3 and TRBJ2-1; the match to TRBD2 covers 13 bases. The germline V gene has CDR1 ENHRY and CDR2 SYGVKD. The CDR3 length is 18 residues. With V trimmed by 4 bases and J by 4 bases, 10 bases remained unmatched. The CDR3 protein is CAISGGKTSGGRYNEQFF. CDR3 DNA: TGTGCCATCAGTGGAGGGAAGACTAGCGGGGGGCGGTACAATGAGCAGTTCTTC.

The rearrangement links TRBV2 to TRBJ1-4, with 8 bases identical to TRBD1. Germline CDR1 and CDR2: SNHLY and FYNNEI. The CDR3 loop spans 14 amino acids. The ends lost 8 bases at V and 3 bases at J; junction bases unmatched: 5. In DNA form, the CDR3 reads TGTGCCAGCGGAGTGGGACAGGCTAATGAAAAACTGTTTTTT. Its translation is CASGVGQANEKLFF.